Given below is one TCR beta chain in context. The antigen remains undetermined. These data are taken from a study of T cells in narcolepsy. Broader study findings: Autoreactive HCRT-specific and TRIB2-specific clonotypes were marked in same-patient CSF-versus-blood CD4+ comparisons. In some patient and control memory CD4+ samples, autoreactive clones were absent. Reportedly, autoreactive clonotypes were serially detected in patients' blood but not controls'.

Here immunoSEQ multiplex PCR was the method, and the copy in TCRdb shows in-frame clones only, minus some. The sample has roughly 11,000 clones, about 93% seen once. The ends were cut back, 2 bases at V and 2 bases at J, with 10 bases in the middle. CDR3 size: 15 residues. Germline values: CDR1 SGHAT, CDR2 FQNNGV. V is TRBV11-2 and J is TRBJ1-5; D perhaps matches TRBD1 (5 bases). The sequence was collected from a human donor with narcolepsy. The sample was CD45RA- memory CD4+ T cells from PBMCs. The CDR3: CASSLKWGGNQPQHF. The CDR3 region has the DNA TGTGCCAGCAGCTTAAAGTGGGGGGGCAATCAGCCCCAGCATTTT.